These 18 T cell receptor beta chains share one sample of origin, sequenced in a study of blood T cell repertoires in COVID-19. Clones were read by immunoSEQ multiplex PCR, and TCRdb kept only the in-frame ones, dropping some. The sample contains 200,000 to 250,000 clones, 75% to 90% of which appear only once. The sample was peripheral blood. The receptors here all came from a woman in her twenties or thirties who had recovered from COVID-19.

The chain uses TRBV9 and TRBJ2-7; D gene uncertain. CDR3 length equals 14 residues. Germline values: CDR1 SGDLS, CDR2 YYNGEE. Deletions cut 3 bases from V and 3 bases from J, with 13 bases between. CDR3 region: CASSASARVYEQYF. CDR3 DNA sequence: TGTGCCAGCAGCGCCTCAGCCCGGGTCTACGAGCAGTACTTC. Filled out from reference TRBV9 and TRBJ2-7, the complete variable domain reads DSGVTQTPKHLITATGQRVTLRCSPRSGDLSVYWYQQSLDQGLQFLIQYYNGEERAKGNILERFSAQQFPDLHSELNLSSLELGDSALYFCASSASARVYEQYFGPGTRLTVT.

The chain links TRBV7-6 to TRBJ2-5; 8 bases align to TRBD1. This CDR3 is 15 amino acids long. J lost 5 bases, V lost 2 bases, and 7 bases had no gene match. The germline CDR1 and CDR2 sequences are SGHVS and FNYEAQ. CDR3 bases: TGTGCCAGCAGCTTATCGGACAGGGTATGGGAGACCCAGTACTTC. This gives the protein CASSLSDRVWETQYF.

DNA for the CDR3: TGTGCCAGCAGCCAGACTCAAAGACTAGCGGGGGGGTCAGATACGCAGTATTTT. Its protein is CASSQTQRLAGGSDTQYF. The J gene is TRBJ2-3, the V gene TRBV3-1 (or the pseudogene TRBV3-2); 14 positions match TRBD2. Germline CDR1 LGHDT, CDR2 YNNKEL (reference sequence). The J segment lost 4 bases and the V segment lost 3 bases, leaving 9 bases of the junction unmatched. The CDR3 spans 18 residues.

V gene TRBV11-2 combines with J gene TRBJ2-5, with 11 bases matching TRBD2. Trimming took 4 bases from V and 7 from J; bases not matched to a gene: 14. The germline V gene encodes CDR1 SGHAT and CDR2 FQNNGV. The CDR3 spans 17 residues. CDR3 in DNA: TGTGCCAGCAGCTCATCATTCCGAGGGACTAGCGGTTGGACCCAGTACTTC. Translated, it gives CASSSSFRGTSGWTQYF.

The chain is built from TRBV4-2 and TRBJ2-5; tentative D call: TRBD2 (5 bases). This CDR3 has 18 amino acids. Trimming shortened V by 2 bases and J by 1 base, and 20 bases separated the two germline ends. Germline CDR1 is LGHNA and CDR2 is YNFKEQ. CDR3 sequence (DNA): TGTGCCAGCAGCCAAAACGCCCCGGGGTCGGGATCCCAAGAGACCCAGTACTTC. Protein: CASSQNAPGSGSQETQYF.

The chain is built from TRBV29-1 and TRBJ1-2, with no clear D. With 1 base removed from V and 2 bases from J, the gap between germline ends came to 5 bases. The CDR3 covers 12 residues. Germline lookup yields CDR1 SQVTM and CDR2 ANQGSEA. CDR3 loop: CSVEGPNYGYTF. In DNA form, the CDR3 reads TGCAGCGTTGAAGGTCCAAACTATGGCTACACCTTC.

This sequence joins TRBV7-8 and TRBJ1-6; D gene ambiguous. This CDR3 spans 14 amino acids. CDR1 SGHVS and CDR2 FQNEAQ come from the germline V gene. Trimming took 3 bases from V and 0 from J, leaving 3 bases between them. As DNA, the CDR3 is TGTGCCAGCAGCTTGAGCTCCTATAATTCACCCCTCCACTTT. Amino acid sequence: CASSLSSYNSPLHF.

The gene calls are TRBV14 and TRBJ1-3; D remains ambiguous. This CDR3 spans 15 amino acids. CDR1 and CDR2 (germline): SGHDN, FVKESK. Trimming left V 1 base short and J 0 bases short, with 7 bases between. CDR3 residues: CASSQGYGSGNTIYF. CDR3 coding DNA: TGTGCCAGCAGCCAAGGGTACGGCTCTGGAAACACCATATATTTT.

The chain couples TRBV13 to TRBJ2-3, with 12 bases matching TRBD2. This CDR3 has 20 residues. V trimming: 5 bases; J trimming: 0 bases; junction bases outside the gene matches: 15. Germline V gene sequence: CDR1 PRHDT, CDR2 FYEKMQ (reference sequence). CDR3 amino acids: CASSNERSTSGGPSTDTQYF. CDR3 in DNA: TGTGCCAGCAGCAACGAGAGGTCGACTAGCGGGGGCCCTAGCACAGATACGCAGTATTTT.

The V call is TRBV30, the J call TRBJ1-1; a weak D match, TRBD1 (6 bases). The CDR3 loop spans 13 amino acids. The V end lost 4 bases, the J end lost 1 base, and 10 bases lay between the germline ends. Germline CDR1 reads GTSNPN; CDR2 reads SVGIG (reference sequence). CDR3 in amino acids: CAWTRTANTEAFF. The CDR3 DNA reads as TGTGCCTGGACCCGGACAGCGAACACTGAAGCTTTCTTT.

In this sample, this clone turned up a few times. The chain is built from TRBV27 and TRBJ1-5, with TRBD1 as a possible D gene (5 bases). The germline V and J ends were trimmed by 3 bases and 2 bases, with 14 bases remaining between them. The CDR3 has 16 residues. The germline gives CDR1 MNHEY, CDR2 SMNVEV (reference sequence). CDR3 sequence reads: CASSLRWQGGNQPQHF. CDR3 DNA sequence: TGTGCCAGCAGTTTGCGCTGGCAGGGTGGCAATCAGCCCCAGCATTTT.

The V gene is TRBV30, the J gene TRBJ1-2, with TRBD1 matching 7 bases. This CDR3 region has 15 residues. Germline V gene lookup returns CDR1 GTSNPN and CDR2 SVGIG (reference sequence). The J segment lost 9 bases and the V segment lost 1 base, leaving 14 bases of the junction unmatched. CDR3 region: CAWSDIRGRKKRYTF. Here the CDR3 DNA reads TGTGCCTGGAGTGACATAAGGGGGCGCAAGAAACGCTACACCTTC.

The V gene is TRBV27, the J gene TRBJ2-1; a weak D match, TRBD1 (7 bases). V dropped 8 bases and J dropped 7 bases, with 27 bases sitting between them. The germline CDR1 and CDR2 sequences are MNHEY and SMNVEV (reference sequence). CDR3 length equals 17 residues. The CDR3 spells CASGLSRGAVGGNEQFF. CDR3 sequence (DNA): TGTGCCAGCGGACTTAGCAGGGGGGCGGTAGGTGGTAATGAGCAGTTCTTC.

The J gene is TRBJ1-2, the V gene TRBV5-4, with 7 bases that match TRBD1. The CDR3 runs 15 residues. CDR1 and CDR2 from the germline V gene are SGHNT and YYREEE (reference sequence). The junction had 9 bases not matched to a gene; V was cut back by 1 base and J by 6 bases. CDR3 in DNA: TGTGCCAGCAGCTTGAACAGGGGAGGTTGGGATGGCTACACCTTC. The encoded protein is CASSLNRGGWDGYTF.

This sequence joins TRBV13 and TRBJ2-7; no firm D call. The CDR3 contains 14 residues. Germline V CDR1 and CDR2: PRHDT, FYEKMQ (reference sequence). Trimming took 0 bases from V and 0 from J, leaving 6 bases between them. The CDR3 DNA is TGTGCCAGCAGCTTAGGTTCTAGCTCCTACGAGCAGTACTTC. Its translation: CASSLGSSSYEQYF.

The CDR3 nucleotides read TGTGCCAGCAGCGCCCAGGGAAGAAACACCATATATTTT. Translation gives CASSAQGRNTIYF. The rearrangement joins TRBV9 to TRBJ1-3; D is possibly TRBD1 (5 bases). CDR1 and CDR2 (germline): SGDLS, YYNGEE. The CDR3 has 13 residues. The V end lost 3 bases, the J end lost 5 bases, and 9 bases lay between the germline ends.

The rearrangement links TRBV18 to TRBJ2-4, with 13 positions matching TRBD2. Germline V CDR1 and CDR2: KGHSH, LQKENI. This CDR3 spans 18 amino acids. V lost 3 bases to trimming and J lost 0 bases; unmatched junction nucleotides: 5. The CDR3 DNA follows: TGTGCCAGCTCACCTTGGACTAGCGGGGGCTCAGCCAAAAACATTCAGTACTTC. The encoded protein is CASSPWTSGGSAKNIQYF.

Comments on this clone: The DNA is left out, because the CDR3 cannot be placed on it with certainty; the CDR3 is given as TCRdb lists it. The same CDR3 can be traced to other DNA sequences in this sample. The CDR3 loop is CASSSSDTQYF. The chain links TRBV12-3 or TRBV12-4 to TRBJ2-3; TRBD2 was called by the table and not checked on the DNA. The CDR3 sequence runs 11 residues, both termini included.